This T cell receptor (beta chain) was found in a study of breast tumors, draining lymph nodes, adjacent tissues. V gave up 3 bases and J gave up 0 bases, with 14 bases separating them. CDR3 length: 17 residues. Per germline, CDR1 MDHEN and CDR2 SYDVKM. TCRdb processed the multiplex PCR reads anew with MiXCR; each CDR3 protein has one entry. In the table there are 130,000 or so distinct CDR3 sequences, approximately 22% of which are singletons. Worth noting for this clonotype: It is likely a read error, because the conserved phenylalanine at the end of the CDR3 is missing.

The lymph nodes were axillary draining lymph nodes from breast cancer patients. The source of this sequence is a female donor with breast cancer. Some clones in this sample may be carry-over from other donors' samples. The chain links TRBV28 to TRBJ2-2; D is possibly TRBD1 (6 bases). Sequenced input: axillary lymph node tissue. CDR3 DNA sequence: TGTGCCAGCAGTTTGATCTTCGGACAGCCGAACACCGGGGAGCTGTTTCTT. It is translated as CASSLIFGQPNTGELFL.